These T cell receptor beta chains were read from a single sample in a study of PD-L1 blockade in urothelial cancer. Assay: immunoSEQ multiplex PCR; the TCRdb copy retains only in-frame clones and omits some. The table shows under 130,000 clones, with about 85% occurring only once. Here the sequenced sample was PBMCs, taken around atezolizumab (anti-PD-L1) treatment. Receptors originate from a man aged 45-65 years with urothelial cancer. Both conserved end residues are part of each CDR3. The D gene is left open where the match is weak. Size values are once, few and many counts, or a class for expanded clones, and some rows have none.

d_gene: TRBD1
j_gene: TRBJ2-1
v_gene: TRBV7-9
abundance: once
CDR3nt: TGTGCCAGCCTCCGGGACAGCGCCTACAATGAGCAGTTCTTC
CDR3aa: CASLRDSAYNEQFF

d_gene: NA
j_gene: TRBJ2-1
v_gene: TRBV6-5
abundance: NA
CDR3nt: TGTGCCAGCAGAGGACACTCCTACAATGAGCAGTTCTTC
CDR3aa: CASRGHSYNEQFF

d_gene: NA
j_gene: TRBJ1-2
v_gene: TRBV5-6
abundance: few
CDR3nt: TGTGCCAGCAGCTTGGACAGGGCCGGTTATGGCTACACCTTC
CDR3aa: CASSLDRAGYGYTF

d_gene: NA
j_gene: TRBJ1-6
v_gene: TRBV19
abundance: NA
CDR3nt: TGTGCCAGTAGTATAAATCTGAGCTCCTATAATTCACCCCTCCACTTT
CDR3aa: CASSINLSSYNSPLHF

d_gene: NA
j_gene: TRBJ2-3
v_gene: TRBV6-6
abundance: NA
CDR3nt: TGTGCCAGCAGTTACCCGGGAGCCACAGATACGCAGTATTTT
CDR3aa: CASSYPGATDTQYF

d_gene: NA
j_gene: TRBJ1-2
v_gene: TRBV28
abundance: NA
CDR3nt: TGTGCCAGCAGTCCACAGGTGGACTATGGCTACACCTTC
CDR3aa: CASSPQVDYGYTF

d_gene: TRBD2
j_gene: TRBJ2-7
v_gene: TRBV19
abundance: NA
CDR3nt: TGTGCCAGTAGTATCCCTAGCGGGAGCTCCTACGAGCAGTACTTC
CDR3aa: CASSIPSGSSYEQYF

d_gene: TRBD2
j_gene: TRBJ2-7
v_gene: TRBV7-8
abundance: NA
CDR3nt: TGTGCCAGCAGCTCACTGGCGGGAGCCTACGAGCAGTACTTC
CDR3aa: CASSSLAGAYEQYF

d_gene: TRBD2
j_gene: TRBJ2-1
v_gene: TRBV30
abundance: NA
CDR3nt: TGTGCCCGGACTAGGTTTCGGGGGAATGAGCAGTTCTTC
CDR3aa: CARTRFRGNEQFF

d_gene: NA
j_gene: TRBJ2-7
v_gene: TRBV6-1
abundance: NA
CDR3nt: TGTGCCAGCAGTGAAGTAGGGGTCTCCTACGAGCAGTACTTC
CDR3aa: CASSEVGVSYEQYF

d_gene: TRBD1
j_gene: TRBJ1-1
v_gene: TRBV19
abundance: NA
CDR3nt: TGTGCCAGTAGCCCCGGGACAGGGTTTAAGAACACTGAAGCTTTCTTT
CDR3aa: CASSPGTGFKNTEAFF

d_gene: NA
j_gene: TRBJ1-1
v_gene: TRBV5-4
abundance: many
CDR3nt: TGTGCCAGCAGCTTGGGACACGGGGGTTATACTGAAGCTTTCTTT
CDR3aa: CASSLGHGGYTEAFF

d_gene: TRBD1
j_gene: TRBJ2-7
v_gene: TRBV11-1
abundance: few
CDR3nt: TGTGCCAGCAGCCTTGGGACAGGGACCTCTCGGGAGCAGTACTTC
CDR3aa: CASSLGTGTSREQYF

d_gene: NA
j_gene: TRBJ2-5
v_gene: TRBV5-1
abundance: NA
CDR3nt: TGCGCCAGCAGCTTACAGGGTCCGCAAGAGACCCAGTACTTC
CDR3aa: CASSLQGPQETQYF

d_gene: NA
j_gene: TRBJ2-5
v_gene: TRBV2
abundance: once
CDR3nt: TGTGCCAGCACTCGGGTGCATCAAGAGACCCAGTACTTC
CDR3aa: CASTRVHQETQYF

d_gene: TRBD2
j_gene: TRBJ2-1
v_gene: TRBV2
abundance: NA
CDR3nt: TGTGCCAGCAGACTAGCGGGATATGAGCAGTTCTTC
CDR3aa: CASRLAGYEQFF

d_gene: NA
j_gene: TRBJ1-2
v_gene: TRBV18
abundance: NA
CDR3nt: TGTGCCAGCTCACCCGGACAGCTGATCGGGGCTAACTATGGCTACACCTTC
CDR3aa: CASSPGQLIGANYGYTF

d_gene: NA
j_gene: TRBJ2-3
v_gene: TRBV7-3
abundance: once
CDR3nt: TGTGCCAGCAGCCCGAACGGGGATACGCAGTATTTT
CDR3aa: CASSPNGDTQYF

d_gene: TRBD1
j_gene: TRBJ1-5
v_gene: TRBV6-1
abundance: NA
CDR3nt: TGTGCCAGCAGTGAAGCTACACAGGGGGTCAATCAGCCCCAGCATTTT
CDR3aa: CASSEATQGVNQPQHF

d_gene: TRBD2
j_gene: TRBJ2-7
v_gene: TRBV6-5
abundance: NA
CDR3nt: TGTGCCAGCAGTTCCGGGCTAGCGGGACCCTACGAGCAGTACTTC
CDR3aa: CASSSGLAGPYEQYF

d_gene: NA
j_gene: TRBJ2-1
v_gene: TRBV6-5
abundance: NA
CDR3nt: TGTGCCAGCAGCCCCGGGGGATCCTACAATGAGCAGTTCTTC
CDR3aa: CASSPGGSYNEQFF

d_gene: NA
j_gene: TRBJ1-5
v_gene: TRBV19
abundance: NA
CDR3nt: TGTGCCAGTAGACAGAACGGGGGGGGCAATCAGCCCCAGCATTTT
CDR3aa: CASRQNGGGNQPQHF

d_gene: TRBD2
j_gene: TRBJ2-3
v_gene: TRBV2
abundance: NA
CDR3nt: TGTGCCAGCAGATTAGCGGGATCCCGCACAGATACGCAGTATTTT
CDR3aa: CASRLAGSRTDTQYF

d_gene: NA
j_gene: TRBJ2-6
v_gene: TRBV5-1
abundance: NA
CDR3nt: TGCGCCAGCAGCTTGGGTCAGGGGATCTCTGGGGCCAACGTCCTGACTTTC
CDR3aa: CASSLGQGISGANVLTF

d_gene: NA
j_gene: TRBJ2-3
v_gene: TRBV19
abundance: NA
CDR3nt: TGTGCCAGTAGTATAGATACCAGGGGATTCTTGGATACGCAGTATTTT
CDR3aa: CASSIDTRGFLDTQYF

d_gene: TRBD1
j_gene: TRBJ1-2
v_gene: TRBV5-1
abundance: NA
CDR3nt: TGCGCCAGCAGCTTGGTCGACAGGGGTTCCGTCTACACCTTC
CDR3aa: CASSLVDRGSVYTF

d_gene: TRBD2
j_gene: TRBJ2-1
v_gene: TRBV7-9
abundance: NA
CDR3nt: TGTGCCAGCAGCTTAGGAGCGGGAGGCCCCGGGAAGAATGAGCAGTTCTTC
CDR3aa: CASSLGAGGPGKNEQFF

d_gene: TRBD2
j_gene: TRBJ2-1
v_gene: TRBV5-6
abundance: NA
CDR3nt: TGTGCCAGCAGCTCGCGACTAGCGGGGGGGGTACGGCAGTTCTTC
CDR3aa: CASSSRLAGGVRQFF

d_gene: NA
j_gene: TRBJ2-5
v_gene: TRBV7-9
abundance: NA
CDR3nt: TGTGCCAGCAGCCTTGGAGGAGATTCGGAGACCCAGTACTTC
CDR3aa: CASSLGGDSETQYF

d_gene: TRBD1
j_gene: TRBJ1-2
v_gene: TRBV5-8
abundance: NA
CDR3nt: TGTGCCAGCAGCTACGCCGGGACAGAGGCTTATGGCTACACCTTC
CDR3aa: CASSYAGTEAYGYTF

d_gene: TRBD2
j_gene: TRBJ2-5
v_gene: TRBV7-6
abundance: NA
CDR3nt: TGTGCCAGCAGCTTAGGGGCTAGCGGGCAATTGGCCCAGTACTTC
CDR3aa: CASSLGASGQLAQYF

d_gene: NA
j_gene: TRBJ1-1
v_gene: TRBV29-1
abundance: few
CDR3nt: TGCAGCGTCTTACTAGGGGGGAACACTGAAGCTTTCTTT
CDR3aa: CSVLLGGNTEAFF

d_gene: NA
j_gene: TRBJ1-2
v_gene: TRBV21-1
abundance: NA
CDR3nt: TGTGCCAGCAGCAAAGTGACAGGCCCAAACTATGGCTACACCTTC
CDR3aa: CASSKVTGPNYGYTF

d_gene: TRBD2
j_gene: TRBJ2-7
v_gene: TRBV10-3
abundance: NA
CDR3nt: TGTGCCATCAGCGTAGCGGGAGTGTTTTACGAGCAGTACTTC
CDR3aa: CAISVAGVFYEQYF

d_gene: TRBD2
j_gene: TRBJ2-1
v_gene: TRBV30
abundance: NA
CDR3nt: TGTGCCTGGAGTGTTACTAGCGGATACAATGAGCAGTTCTTC
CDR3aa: CAWSVTSGYNEQFF